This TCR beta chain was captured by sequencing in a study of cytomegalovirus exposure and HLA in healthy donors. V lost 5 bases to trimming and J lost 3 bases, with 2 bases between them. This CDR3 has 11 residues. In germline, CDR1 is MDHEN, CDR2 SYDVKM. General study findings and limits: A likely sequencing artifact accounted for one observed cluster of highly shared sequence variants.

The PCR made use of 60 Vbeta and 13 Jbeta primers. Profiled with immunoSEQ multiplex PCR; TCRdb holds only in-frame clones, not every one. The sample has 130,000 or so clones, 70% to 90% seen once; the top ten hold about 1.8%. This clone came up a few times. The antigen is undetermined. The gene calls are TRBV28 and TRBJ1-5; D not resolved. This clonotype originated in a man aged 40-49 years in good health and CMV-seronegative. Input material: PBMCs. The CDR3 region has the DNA TGTGCCAGCAGTCACAATCAGCCCCAGCATTTT. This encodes CASSHNQPQHF.